The sequence of this TCR beta chain was determined in a study of T cell repertoires in aging, cancer and after chemotherapy. Study overall: Donor ages fell into six groups from 30 or younger up to 70 or older.

As for this clonotype: The antigen is not known.

TRB rearrangements spanning V, D and J were amplified using mixed TRB-A/B primers. TCRdb reprocessed the multiplex PCR reads via MiXCR and lists one record per CDR3 protein. The sample includes about 11,000 distinct CDR3 sequences, less than 55% of them seen just once. General study results and limits: Untreated cancer patients had significantly lower blood TCR diversity than age-matched healthy donors. Loss of evenness, beyond lost richness, contributed to age-related TCR diversity decline in cancer patients. Across the chemotherapy interval, each cancer cohort showed higher median generation probability, suggesting thymic rebound.

Trimming took 5 bases from V and 2 from J, leaving 13 bases between them. Germline assignment: CDR1 LNHDA and CDR2 SQIVND (reference sequence). The CDR3 loop spans 14 amino acids. TCR beta rearrangements were amplified from peripheral blood genomic DNA. The clonotype was recovered from a human donor in good health. Material for sequencing was blood. The rearrangement uses TRBV19 and TRBJ2-7; tentatively, D is TRBD2 (6 bases). CDR3 residues: CASSYTGSTYEQYF. In nucleotides, the CDR3 is TGTGCCAGTAGTTATACCGGGAGTACCTACGAGCAGTACTTC.